The clone carrying this TCR beta chain came up a few times. Germline V CDR1 and CDR2: SGHDT, YYEEEE. The CDR3 has 16 amino acids. V gave up 3 bases and J gave up 0 bases; unmatched junction bases: 5. This sample was included in a study of T cells of healthy individuals. TCRdb re-called the 5' RACE reads through MiXCR, storing one row per CDR3 protein. The profile shows 95,000 to 100,000 distinct CDR3 sequences, around 17% of them singletons. The sequence came from a human donor in good health. V and J are TRBV5-6 and TRBJ2-2; 7 nucleotides line up with TRBD2. CDR3 in DNA: TGTGCCAGCAGCTCTCGCGGGAGTGCGAACACCGGGGAGCTGTTTTTT. Translating gives CASSSRGSANTGELFF.